This paragraph covers one T cell receptor beta chain sequence. What it binds is unknown. The junction differs from germline at one of its ends, possibly a read error. Each donor was a Caucasian adult residing in Nashville, Tennessee. Germline assignment: CDR1 SGHTA and CDR2 FQGNSA. This CDR3 has 15 residues. The protocol was immunoSEQ multiplex PCR, while the TCRdb copy is restricted to in-frame clones and leaves out a portion. In the table there are 2.5 million or so clones, 85% to 95% of which are singletons. The sample is drawn from a study of shared clonotypes between healthy human individuals. Across the study: Plates per donor: three CD4 naive, three CD4 memory, two CD8 naive, one CD8 memory. Study findings and constraints: Unshared clonotypes carried lower generation probabilities than those common to all four donors.

Sequenced input: naive CD4+ T cells sorted from blood. Stated subset: CD45RA+ positively selected. The V call is TRBV7-2, the J call TRBJ1-3, with a weak D call TRBD1 (5 bases). This clonotype originated in a man between 18 and 35 years old in good health. The CDR3 spells CASSSGRYSGNTMYF. The CDR3 coding sequence is TGTGCCAGCAGCTCAGGGCGCTACTCTGGAAACACCATGTATTTT.